The 20 T cell receptor beta chains below were found in one sample sequenced in a study of cytomegalovirus exposure and HLA in healthy donors. PCR involved 60 Vbeta and 13 Jbeta primers. Here immunoSEQ multiplex PCR was the method, and the copy in TCRdb shows in-frame clones only, minus some. This sample's table has 150,000 to 200,000 clones. The sequencing input was PBMCs. The receptors stem from a man between 25 and 39 years old in good health and CMV-seronegative.

The chain has TRBV7-2 and TRBJ1-1; 10 nucleotides line up with TRBD1. CDR3 length: 14 residues. V shed 5 bases and J 4 bases; nucleotides not matched to a gene: 4. CDR1 is SGHTA, CDR2 FQGNSA, per germline. The CDR3 coding sequence is TGTGCCAGCAGCGTATGGACAGGGGGCACTGAAGCTTTCTTT. Amino acid sequence: CASSVWTGGTEAFF.

The V call is TRBV5-6, the J call TRBJ1-4; D remains ambiguous. Germline CDR1 is SGHDT and CDR2 is YYEEEE. Trimming shortened V by 3 bases and J by 3 bases, and 12 bases separated the two germline ends. The CDR3 totals 15 residues. The DNA of the CDR3 is TGTGCCAGCAGCTCGGAGGGTGCGGCTAATGAAAAACTGTTTTTT. It encodes CASSSEGAANEKLFF.

Details on this clone: The identical CDR3 is also encoded by other nucleotide sequences in the sample. The chain uses TRBV11-2 and TRBJ1-5, with 9 bases aligning to TRBD1. Germline lookup yields CDR1 SGHAT and CDR2 FQNNGV. The CDR3 is 16 amino acids. V lost 1 base to trimming and J lost 2 bases; unmatched junction nucleotides: 3. Here the CDR3 DNA reads TGTGCCAGCAGCTTAGGGGGACAGGGAGGCAATCAGCCCCAGCATTTT. It codes for CASSLGGQGGNQPQHF.

The chain is built from TRBV27 and TRBJ2-7; TRBD2 agrees at 11 bases. CDR3 length: 18 amino acids. Germline CDR1 MNHEY, CDR2 SMNVEV (reference sequence). The V gene end was trimmed by 2 bases and the J gene end by 0 bases; junction bases not matched to a gene: 9. In nucleotides, the CDR3 is TGTGCCAGCAGTTTACGGTCCACGACTAGCGGGGTCTCCTACGAGCAGTACTTC. Protein: CASSLRSTTSGVSYEQYF.

The chain has TRBV28 and TRBJ2-5, with 9 bases that match TRBD2. The closer fit of TRBJ2-7 to the DNA end suggests the J call may be wrong. The CDR3 runs to 15 residues. Germline CDR1 reads MDHEN; CDR2 reads SYDVKM. CDR3 protein: CASSGGAGGFYEQYF. The CDR3 DNA sequence: TGTGCCAGCAGTGGAGGAGCGGGAGGATTCTACGAGCAGTACTTC.

The gene calls are TRBV28 and TRBJ2-3; D is ambiguous. V dropped 5 bases and J dropped 0 bases, with 18 bases sitting between them. Germline V CDR1 and CDR2: MDHEN, SYDVKM. This CDR3 spans 17 amino acids. The CDR3 loop is CASSTPLTVTSTDTQYF. CDR3 DNA: TGTGCCAGCAGTACCCCCCTGACGGTGACTAGCACAGATACGCAGTATTTT.

The chain recombines TRBV6-1 with TRBJ2-5; 7 nucleotides align to TRBD2. The J call may be incorrect, as the DNA end agrees better with TRBJ2-7. This CDR3 has 16 residues. Germline V gene lookup returns CDR1 MNHNS and CDR2 SASEGT. CDR3: CASSEAGTSDGDEQYF. The CDR3 region has the DNA TGTGCCAGCAGTGAAGCAGGAACTAGCGACGGGGACGAGCAGTACTTC.

The CDR3 DNA sequence: TGTGCCAGCAGCTTGGGGCCCCCGGGACAAATAGGGGAGCTGTTTTTT. Translation: CASSLGPPGQIGELFF. The V call is TRBV11-2, the J call TRBJ2-2; D perhaps matches TRBD1 (6 bases). The CDR3 has 16 amino acids. V gave up 3 bases and J gave up 8 bases, with 19 bases separating them. Germline loops: CDR1 SGHAT, CDR2 FQNNGV.

J is TRBJ2-5 and V is TRBV4-2; the match to TRBD2 covers 9 bases. The CDR3 runs 15 residues. Unmatched junction bases numbered 5, after V lost 1 base and J lost 5 bases. Germline CDR1 LGHNA, CDR2 YNFKEQ. CDR3 sequence (DNA): TGTGCCAGCAGCCAAGCGCGGGGGGGCCTCGAGACCCAGTACTTC. Translated: CASSQARGGLETQYF.

The J gene is TRBJ1-2, the V gene TRBV30; no clear D. Germline V gene sequence: CDR1 GTSNPN, CDR2 SVGIG (reference sequence). V lost 5 bases to trimming and J lost 4 bases, with 8 bases between them. The length of the CDR3 is 11 residues. The CDR3 is CAWGSSYGYTF. The CDR3 DNA reads as TGTGCCTGGGGTAGCAGCTATGGCTACACCTTC.

The CDR3, as DNA: TGCGCCAGCAGTGACCCGACAGGCTCTGGAAACACCATATATTTT. This translates into CASSDPTGSGNTIYF. The V and J genes are TRBV10-1 and TRBJ1-3, with D maybe TRBD1 (6 bases). The germline V gene encodes CDR1 WNHNN and CDR2 SYGVQD (reference sequence). CDR3 length: 15 residues. The V gene lost 3 bases and the J gene lost 0 bases, with 9 bases spanning the gap.

The rearrangement uses TRBV19 and TRBJ1-1; TRBD1 is a possible D gene (6 bases). With 6 bases removed from V and 2 bases from J, the gap between germline ends came to 19 bases. Per germline, CDR1 LNHDA and CDR2 SQIVND (reference sequence). This CDR3 has 16 residues. Here the CDR3 reads CASSRRARGGNTEAFF. CDR3 in DNA: TGTGCCAGTAGCAGACGGGCTAGGGGGGGAAACACTGAAGCTTTCTTT.

V and J are TRBV6-5 and TRBJ1-2; 7 nucleotides align to TRBD1. The length of the CDR3 is 15 residues. With V trimmed by 0 bases and J by 3 bases, 4 bases remained unmatched. The germline gives CDR1 MNHEY, CDR2 SVGAGI. The CDR3 bases are TGTGCCAGCAGTTACTCGCGACAGGGAGACTATGGCTACACCTTC. Amino acids: CASSYSRQGDYGYTF.

This chain links TRBV18 with TRBJ2-6, with D unresolved. Deletions cut 2 bases from V and 4 bases from J, with 12 bases between. Germline assignment: CDR1 KGHSH and CDR2 LQKENI. The CDR3 covers 16 residues. The CDR3 DNA follows: TGTGCCAGCTCACCAAGCTCCGCTTCCGGGGCCAACGTCCTGACTTTC. It yields the protein CASSPSSASGANVLTF.

The rearrangement uses TRBV5-1 and TRBJ2-7; 10 bases agree with TRBD2. This CDR3 contains 15 residues. The germline CDR1 and CDR2 sequences are SGHRS and YFSETQ. V dropped 7 bases and J dropped 7; count of bases not matched to a gene: 14. CDR3 sequence reads: CASRDLSLAGEEQYF. Here the CDR3 DNA reads TGCGCCAGCCGCGACCTAAGTCTAGCGGGAGAAGAGCAGTACTTC.

This sequence joins TRBV15 and TRBJ1-5; D ambiguous. Trimming cost V 0 bases and J 3 bases, with 9 bases left between them. Germline V CDR1 and CDR2: LNHNV, YYDKDF (reference sequence). The CDR3 is 15 residues long. This chain's CDR3 is CATSRDLGHNQPQHF. Here the CDR3 DNA reads TGTGCCACCAGCAGAGATTTGGGCCACAATCAGCCCCAGCATTTT.

V gene TRBV5-4 combines with J gene TRBJ2-1; 9 positions agree with TRBD1. This CDR3 contains 16 residues. J gave up 4 bases and V 4 bases, and 9 bases lay outside the gene matches. Germline CDR1 reads SGHNT; CDR2 reads YYREEE (reference sequence). This CDR3 is CASSPIHGTGYNEQFF. CDR3 bases: TGTGCCAGCAGCCCGATTCACGGGACAGGGTACAATGAGCAGTTCTTC.

The chain carries TRBV10-1 and TRBJ1-2; D not resolved. The CDR3 consists of 13 residues. V was trimmed by 9 bases and J by 0 bases, leaving 11 bases between them. Germline V gives CDR1 WNHNN, CDR2 SYGVQD (reference sequence). Here the CDR3 reads CASSRGSNYGYTF. CDR3 DNA sequence: TGCGCCAGTTCCCGCGGGTCTAACTATGGCTACACCTTC.

The chain carries TRBV19 and TRBJ1-5; 7 bases fit TRBD1. This CDR3 region has 15 residues. Losses at the gene ends were 5 bases for V and 0 bases for J; bases not matched to a gene: 4. Germline assignment: CDR1 LNHDA and CDR2 SQIVND (reference sequence). The chain's CDR3 is CASSEQGVSNQPQHF. CDR3 sequence (DNA): TGTGCCAGTAGTGAGCAGGGGGTTAGCAATCAGCCCCAGCATTTT.

This rearrangement joins TRBV4-1 to TRBJ2-2; 16 positions agree with TRBD2. Germline V gene data show CDR1 as MGHRA and CDR2 as YSYEKL. The CDR3 totals 18 residues. V dropped 1 base and J dropped 5; count of bases not matched to a gene: 4. The CDR3, as DNA: TGCGCCAGCAGCCAAGTTGGGACTAGCGGGAGGGGGACCGGGGAGCTGTTTTTT. Translation: CASSQVGTSGRGTGELFF.